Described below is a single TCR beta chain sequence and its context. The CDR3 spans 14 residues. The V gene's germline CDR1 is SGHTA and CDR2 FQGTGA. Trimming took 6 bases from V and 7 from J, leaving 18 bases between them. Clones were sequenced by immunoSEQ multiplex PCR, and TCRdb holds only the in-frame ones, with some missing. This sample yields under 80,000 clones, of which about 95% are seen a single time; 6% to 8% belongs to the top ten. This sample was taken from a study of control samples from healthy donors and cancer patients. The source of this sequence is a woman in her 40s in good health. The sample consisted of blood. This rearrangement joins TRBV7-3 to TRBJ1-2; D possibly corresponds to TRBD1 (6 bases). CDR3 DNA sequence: TGTGCCAGCAGACCCACGGCGGGACATAGTGGCTACACCTTC. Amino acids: CASRPTAGHSGYTF.